What follows are 21 T cell receptor beta chains derived from one specimen sequenced in a study of T cell repertoires in cytomegalovirus infection. TCRdb re-derived calls from the reads in MiXCR, one entry per CDR3 protein. The table shows fewer than 550,000 distinct CDR3 sequences, with 26% occurring only once. Sample: PBMCs. The receptors stem from a human donor in good health (CMV status not recorded). Some clones in this sample may be carry-over from other donors' samples.

V usage is TRBV7-9 and J usage is TRBJ2-7, with 15 bases lining up with TRBD2. Germline assignment: CDR1 SEHNR and CDR2 FQNEAQ (reference sequence). The CDR3 spans 17 residues. The J segment lost 0 bases and the V segment lost 5 bases, leaving 5 bases of the junction unmatched. CDR3 nucleotides: TGTGCCAGCAGCGGGAGGACTAGCGGGAGGGCCTCCTACGAGCAGTACTTC. Translated, it gives CASSGRTSGRASYEQYF.

J is TRBJ1-2 and V is TRBV27, with unresolved D. This CDR3 is 14 amino acids long. Germline V gene lookup returns CDR1 MNHEY and CDR2 SMNVEV (reference sequence). Trimming removed 2 bases from V and 6 bases from J, with 13 bases in between. This CDR3 reads CASSLRKAANGYTF. CDR3 bases: TGTGCCAGCAGTTTAAGGAAGGCAGCGAATGGCTACACCTTC.

This clonotype has ten or more counts. The V call is TRBV28, the J call TRBJ2-2, with 11 bases matching TRBD1. The junction had 3 bases not matched to a gene; V was cut back by 4 bases and J by 5 bases. Germline CDR1 MDHEN, CDR2 SYDVKM. CDR3 length: 15 residues. The CDR3 DNA is TGTGCCAGCAGTTCAGGACAGGGGGCTACCGGGGAGCTGTTTTTT. Translating it yields CASSSGQGATGELFF.

V and J are TRBV10-3 and TRBJ2-5; the D gene is possibly TRBD2 (5 bases). Germline V CDR1 and CDR2: ENHRY, SYGVKD. V dropped 6 bases and J dropped 4 bases, with 18 bases sitting between them. The CDR3 has 15 amino acids. CDR3 sequence reads: CAISVSGVGRETQYF. CDR3 coding DNA: TGTGCCATCAGCGTATCCGGGGTTGGGCGAGAGACCCAGTACTTC.

The genes are TRBV10-3 and TRBJ1-6, with 7 bases lining up with TRBD1. The CDR3 length is 13 residues. The germline gives CDR1 ENHRY, CDR2 SYGVKD. The junction had 8 bases not matched to a gene; V was cut back by 10 bases and J by 8 bases. CDR3 coding DNA: TGTGCCACGCTACAGGGGACGGATTCACCCCTCCACTTT. It encodes CATLQGTDSPLHF.

This clonotype was seen repeatedly, ten times or more. This rearrangement joins TRBV7-2 to TRBJ2-1, with D possibly TRBD2 on 6 matching bases. Germline lookup yields CDR1 SGHTA and CDR2 FQGNSA. The CDR3 spans 14 residues. Trimming shortened V by 1 base and J by 8 bases, and 12 bases separated the two germline ends. The CDR3 here is CASSLEGGIDEQFF. The CDR3 DNA follows: TGTGCCAGCAGCTTAGAGGGCGGGATCGATGAGCAGTTCTTC.

The count of this clonotype is one. The J gene is TRBJ2-2, the V gene TRBV12-3 or TRBV12-4; TRBD2 matches at 10 bases. After removal of 3 bases from V and 4 bases from J, the junction contained 2 bases not matched to a gene. CDR3 length equals 15 residues. The CDR3 coding sequence is TGTGCCAGCAGTTTTGCTAGCGGGGGCACCGGGGAGCTGTTTTTT. Amino acids: CASSFASGGTGELFF.

This rearrangement joins TRBV4-2 to TRBJ1-2; 8 positions match TRBD1. CDR3 length equals 15 residues. Germline V lookup: CDR1 LGHNA, CDR2 YNFKEQ. V dropped 0 bases and J dropped 4; count of bases not matched to a gene: 4. The CDR3 spells CASSQEGTGAYGYTF. The CDR3, as DNA: TGTGCCAGCAGCCAAGAGGGGACAGGCGCCTATGGCTACACCTTC.

This clonotype was found a few times. This chain joins TRBV30 and TRBJ2-1, with D maybe TRBD2 (6 bases). V was clipped by 3 bases and J by 4 bases, with 22 bases between them. CDR3 length: 17 residues. The V gene's germline CDR1 is GTSNPN and CDR2 SVGIG (reference sequence). The CDR3: CAWSEVGWASEYNEQFF. DNA of the CDR3: TGTGCCTGGAGCGAGGTTGGGTGGGCTAGCGAATACAATGAGCAGTTCTTC.

The chain combines TRBV2 with TRBJ2-4; 7 bases line up with TRBD1. There are 14 residues in the CDR3. Germline CDR1 SNHLY, CDR2 FYNNEI. V lost 2 bases and J lost 5; bases outside the gene matches: 3. The CDR3: CASSERQGENIQYF. DNA for the CDR3: TGTGCCAGCAGTGAAAGACAGGGAGAAAACATTCAGTACTTC.

This clonotype was counted between two and nine times. The rearrangement links TRBV6-6 to TRBJ2-1; 14 bases map to TRBD2. The V and J ends lost 0 bases and 9 bases, in that order; junction bases with no gene match: 4. The CDR3 has 16 amino acids. CDR1 and CDR2 from the germline V gene are MNHNY and SVGAGI (reference sequence). This CDR3 reads CASSYSTSGRAGEQFF. In DNA form, the CDR3 reads TGTGCCAGCAGTTACTCGACTAGCGGGAGGGCCGGTGAGCAGTTCTTC.

This clonotype occurred many times. This chain uses TRBV7-8 with TRBJ2-3; D call uncertain. V was pared by 4 bases and J by 0 bases, with 5 bases between. The germline gives CDR1 SGHVS, CDR2 FQNEAQ. The CDR3 has 13 amino acids. The chain's CDR3 is CASSYYSTDTQYF. The DNA of the CDR3 is TGTGCCAGCAGCTACTATAGCACAGATACGCAGTATTTT.

The chain combines TRBV6-2 or TRBV6-3 with TRBJ2-1; D remains ambiguous. Between the trimmed V and J ends, which lost 8 bases and 2 bases, there was a span of 10 bases. The CDR3 is made up of 13 amino acids. Per germline, CDR1 MNHEY and CDR2 SVGEGT. In nucleotides, the CDR3 is TGTGCCAGCGACTCTGAGGCCTACAATGAGCAGTTCTTC. It translates to CASDSEAYNEQFF.

In its sample, this clonotype was seen a few times. The gene calls are TRBV20-1 and TRBJ2-1; TRBD2 might be the D (6 bases). CDR3 length: 13 amino acids. Trimming stripped 1 base from V and 4 bases from J, with 8 bases between. CDR1 and CDR2 (germline): DFQATT, SNEGSKA (reference sequence). CDR3 loop: CSARVSGYNEQFF. DNA of the CDR3: TGCAGTGCTAGAGTAAGCGGGTACAATGAGCAGTTCTTC.

The CDR3 region has the DNA TGTGCTAGTGGACCGGACAGGGTTATTGAAGCTTTCTTT. Protein sequence: CASGPDRVIEAFF. The genes are TRBV12-5 and TRBJ1-1; TRBD1 agrees at 8 bases. This CDR3 has 13 residues. Trimming took 6 bases from V and 7 from J; bases not matched to a gene: 7. The germline CDR1 and CDR2 sequences are LGHNT and FRNRAP.

This clonotype was seen repeatedly, ten times or more. The gene calls are TRBV28 and TRBJ2-3; the match to TRBD2 covers 11 bases. Per the germline V gene, CDR1 is MDHEN and CDR2 is SYDVKM. V shed 4 bases and J 4 bases; nucleotides not matched to a gene: 4. This CDR3 region has 15 residues. The CDR3 nucleotides read TGTGCCAGCAGTTCTTTAGCGGGAGGGCCAGATACGCAGTATTTT. Protein sequence: CASSSLAGGPDTQYF.

This clonotype was seen more than once but under ten times. The genes are TRBV30 and TRBJ2-5; tentatively, D is TRBD1 (6 bases). This CDR3 is 12 amino acids long. V lost 6 bases and J 4 bases, leaving 12 bases between the germline ends. Looked up from germline, CDR1 is GTSNPN and CDR2 is SVGIG (reference sequence). The CDR3 DNA reads as TGTGCCTGCACACAGGGAGCAGAGACCCAGTACTTC. This gives the protein CACTQGAETQYF. Variable domain in full (rest from reference TRBV30 and TRBJ2-5): SQTIHQWPATLVQPVGSPLSLECTVEGTSNPNLYWYRQAAGRGLQLLFYSVGIGQISSEVPQNLSASRPQDRQFILSSKKLLLSDSGFYLCACTQGAETQYFGPGTRLLVL.

The chain recombines TRBV7-2 with TRBJ2-2, with a possible D match to TRBD2 (6 bases). Trimming removed 0 bases at V and 8 bases at J, with 16 bases between. The CDR3 is 16 residues long. Germline CDR1 and CDR2: SGHTA and FQGNSA. CDR3 sequence: CASSLAGGGNPGELFF. CDR3 sequence (DNA): TGTGCCAGCAGCTTAGCTGGCGGCGGGAACCCAGGGGAGCTGTTTTTT.

A remark on this clonotype: This may come from a read error, since a much larger clone is one base off. The rearrangement links TRBV11-2 to TRBJ2-5, with D unclear. The length of the CDR3 is 12 residues. Trimming left V 5 bases short and J 0 bases short, with 4 bases between. Germline loops: CDR1 SGHAT, CDR2 FQNNGV. CDR3 DNA: TGTGCCAGCAGCGCCGACCAAGAGACCCAGTACTTC. Residues: CASSADQETQYF. Supplemented by reference TRBV11-2 and TRBJ2-5, the full variable domain reads EAGVAQSPRYKIIEKRQSVAFWCNPISGHATLYWYQQILGQGPKLLIQFQNNGVVDDSQLPKDRFSAERLKGVDSTLKIQPAKLEDSAVYLCASSADQETQYFGPGTRLLVL.

V gene TRBV7-9 combines with J gene TRBJ2-7; D unresolved. V was shortened by 5 bases and J by 2 bases, with 19 bases between the two germline ends. Looked up from germline, CDR1 is SEHNR and CDR2 is FQNEAQ (reference sequence). The CDR3 is 16 residues long. CDR3 loop: CASSRRVYMGTYEQYF. The CDR3 nucleotides are TGTGCCAGCAGCCGCCGGGTGTACATGGGTACCTACGAGCAGTACTTC.

The J gene is TRBJ2-5, the V gene TRBV12-3 or TRBV12-4; 7 nucleotides agree with TRBD2. V shed 2 bases and J 1 base; nucleotides not matched to a gene: 1. The CDR3 runs 14 residues. In DNA form, the CDR3 reads TGTGCCAGCAGTTTACTAGCGGCCCAAGAGACCCAGTACTTC. It is translated as CASSLLAAQETQYF.